The present TCR beta chain was sequenced within a study of T cell changes during pregnancy in multiple sclerosis. Trimming removed 5 bases at V and 0 bases at J, with 17 bases between. Looked up from germline, CDR1 is SEHNR and CDR2 is FQNEAQ (reference sequence). The CDR3 is made up of 18 amino acids. Assay: immunoSEQ multiplex PCR; the TCRdb copy retains only in-frame clones and omits some. The table shows under 55,000 clones, with 90% to 95% occurring only once. The clonotype comes from a female donor with multiple sclerosis, enrolled in a pregnancy study. The sequences come from CD8+ T cells from peripheral blood mononuclear cells, collected after pregnancy. The chain links TRBV7-9 to TRBJ2-6; possibly TRBD1 for D (6 bases). The DNA for the CDR3 is TGTGCCAGCAGCCCCGAGGGGACAATCGTCTCTGGGGCCAACGTCCTGACTTTC. It translates to CASSPEGTIVSGANVLTF. Full variable domain (remainder filled in from reference TRBV7-9 and TRBJ2-6): DTGVSQNPRHKITKRGQNVTFRCDPISEHNRLYWYRQTLGQGPEFLTYFQNEAQLEKSRLLSDRFSAERPKGSFSTLEIQRTEQGDSAMYLCASSPEGTIVSGANVLTFGAGSRLTVL.